This TCR beta chain was profiled in a study of blood T cell repertoires in COVID-19. Authors' analysis steps: From reference gene primer amplification, estimates of nucleated cell counts were derived. Clones were read by immunoSEQ multiplex PCR, and TCRdb kept only the in-frame ones, dropping some. For V, J and clone size, that table is used; D and trimming come from the DNA. The table includes around 230,000 clones, roughly 90% detected once. This CDR3 spans 14 amino acids. Germline assignment: CDR1 SGHRS and CDR2 YFSETQ. The V end was cut by 3 bases, the J end by 4 bases, with 13 bases between. The chain carries TRBV5-1 and TRBJ2-5; D is perhaps TRBD1 (6 bases). The receptor comes from a man aged 55-75 years who had recovered from COVID-19. Material for sequencing was peripheral blood. The CDR3 sequence is CASSSATGGETQYF. The CDR3 nucleotides are TGCGCCAGCAGCTCGGCGACAGGCGGAGAGACCCAGTACTTC.